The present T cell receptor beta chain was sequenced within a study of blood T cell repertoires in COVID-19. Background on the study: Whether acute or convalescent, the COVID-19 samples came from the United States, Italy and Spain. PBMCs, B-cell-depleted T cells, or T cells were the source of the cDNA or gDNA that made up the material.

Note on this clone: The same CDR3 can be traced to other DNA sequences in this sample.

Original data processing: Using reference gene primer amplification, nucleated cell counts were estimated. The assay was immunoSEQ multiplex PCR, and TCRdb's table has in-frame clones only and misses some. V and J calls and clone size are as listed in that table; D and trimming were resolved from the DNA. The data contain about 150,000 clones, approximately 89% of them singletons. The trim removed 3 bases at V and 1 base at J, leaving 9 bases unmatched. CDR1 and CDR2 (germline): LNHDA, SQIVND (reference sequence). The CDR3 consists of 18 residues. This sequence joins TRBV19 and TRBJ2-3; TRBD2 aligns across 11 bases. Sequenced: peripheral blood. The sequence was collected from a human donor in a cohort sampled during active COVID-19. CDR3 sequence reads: CASSIGGLAGGRTDTQYF. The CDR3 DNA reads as TGTGCCAGTAGTATCGGGGGCCTAGCGGGGGGACGCACAGATACGCAGTATTTT.